Listed here are 19 T cell receptor beta chains from one sample, sequenced in a study of neurological immune-mediated disorders. MiXCR, run by TCRdb on the 5' RACE reads, gives a single entry per CDR3 protein. The sample includes about 84,000 distinct CDR3 sequences, about 9.4% of them seen just once. Sequencing was performed on PBMCs. Receptor source: a man between 40 and 49 years old in good health.

In this sample, this clonotype turned up many times. The chain has TRBV6-1 and TRBJ1-5; D unclear. The germline V and J ends were trimmed by 1 base and 7 bases, with 11 bases remaining between them. The CDR3 totals 14 residues. CDR1 and CDR2 from the germline V gene are MNHNS and SASEGT. The DNA of the CDR3 is TGTGCCAGCAGTGAAGGGGGTCGACCGCAGCCCCAGCATTTT. This encodes CASSEGGRPQPQHF.

This clonotype was recorded at least ten times. At one boundary the junction diverges from the germline segment, which might be a read error. This chain uses TRBV20-1 with TRBJ1-4; perhaps TRBD1 as D (5 bases). CDR1 is DFQATT and CDR2 is SNEGSKA in the germline V gene (reference sequence). There are 13 residues in the CDR3. The CDR3 loop reads CSARGSEGPRVIF. DNA for the CDR3: TGCAGTGCTCGGGGGTCAGAGGGCCCCAGGGTGATTTTT.

This clonotype was counted at least ten times. A read error may produce the germline difference seen at one junction end. V and J are TRBV12-3 or TRBV12-4 and TRBJ2-7; 10 bases align to TRBD2. The CDR3 loop spans 13 amino acids. CDR3 coding DNA: TGTGCCAGCAGTCTAGCGGGGGCCTACGAGCAGTACTTC. Translation: CASSLAGAYEQYF.

This clonotype was seen many times. This chain joins TRBV21-1 and TRBJ2-4; the table names TRBD2, a call not compared with the DNA. TRBV21-1 is noted as a pseudogene. CDR3 size: 18 residues. CDR3 sequence (DNA): TGTGCCAGCAGGGGGACTAGCGGGAGGGCCGTACTCTGGGACATTCAGTACTTC. Translated: CASRGTSGRAVLWDIQYF.

This clonotype was observed many times. The chain recombines TRBV28 with TRBJ2-3; D is uncertain. This CDR3 is built from 15 residues. The V and J ends lost 5 bases and 2 bases respectively, with 14 bases between them. The germline V gene has CDR1 MDHEN and CDR2 SYDVKM. The CDR3 loop reads CASSTNAWNTDTQYF. CDR3 DNA sequence: TGTGCCAGCAGTACGAATGCCTGGAACACAGATACGCAGTATTTT.

This clonotype was observed many times. The chain carries TRBV6-2 or TRBV6-3 and TRBJ2-1; a weak D match, TRBD2 (5 bases). The CDR3 length is 15 residues. From germline, CDR1 is MNHEY and CDR2 SVGEGT. Between the trimmed V and J ends, which lost 5 bases and 0 bases, there was a span of 11 bases. CDR3 protein: CASSRGHPSYNEQFF. The CDR3 DNA reads as TGTGCCAGCAGTCGGGGTCACCCCTCCTACAATGAGCAGTTCTTC.

This clonotype appeared many times. The J gene is TRBJ2-7, the V gene TRBV5-5; no clear D. Germline CDR1 and CDR2: SGHKS and YYEKEE (reference sequence). The CDR3 has 15 amino acids. The ends were cut back, 4 bases at V and 7 bases at J, with 21 bases in the middle. This CDR3 reads CASSVYPTPRVEQYF. DNA of the CDR3: TGTGCCAGCAGCGTCTACCCGACCCCTCGGGTGGAGCAGTACTTC.

There are many counts of this clonotype. The chain uses TRBV12-3 or TRBV12-4 and TRBJ2-3, with D possibly being TRBD1 (6 bases). Trimming cost V 0 bases and J 5 bases, with 9 bases left between them. This CDR3 region has 14 residues. The CDR3 DNA follows: TGTGCCAGCAGTTTAGCGACAGGCGAAGATACGCAGTATTTT. Encoded protein: CASSLATGEDTQYF.

This clonotype was counted many times. The rearrangement joins TRBV28 to TRBJ2-5; D call uncertain. The CDR3 has 11 amino acids. Per the germline V gene, CDR1 is MDHEN and CDR2 is SYDVKM. V was cut by 10 bases and J by 1 base, with 7 bases left in between. The CDR3 DNA reads TGTGCCACTCAGTTCCAAGAGACCCAGTACTTC. Its translation: CATQFQETQYF.

This clonotype showed up many times. V is TRBV6-5 and J is TRBJ1-1; 7 nucleotides match TRBD1. The V gene's germline CDR1 is MNHEY and CDR2 SVGAGI. This CDR3 has 14 residues. V lost 6 bases, J lost 5 bases, and 9 bases stayed unmatched. The CDR3 region has the DNA TGTGCCAGCAGCGCAACAGGGGTTAAGACTGAAGCTTTCTTT. Its translation: CASSATGVKTEAFF.

This clonotype came up many times. This chain connects TRBV27 to TRBJ2-1; D is unresolved. Trimming stripped 3 bases from V and 6 bases from J, with 9 bases between. CDR3 length: 13 residues. CDR1 is MNHEY, CDR2 SMNVEV, per germline (reference sequence). The CDR3 protein is CASSLFPTNEQFF. The CDR3 DNA reads as TGTGCCAGCAGTTTGTTCCCCACCAATGAGCAGTTCTTC.

This clonotype was counted at least ten times. This chain joins TRBV7-2 and TRBJ2-1; no reliable D call. Trimming removed 2 bases from V and 6 bases from J, with 11 bases in between. The germline V gene encodes CDR1 SGHTA and CDR2 FQGNSA. CDR3 length: 14 amino acids. Here the CDR3 DNA reads TGTGCCAGCAGCTTACCAGGCGCCTTCAATGAGCAGTTCTTC. Translated, it gives CASSLPGAFNEQFF.

This clonotype was seen repeatedly, ten times or more. CDR3 sequence reads: CASSDRHGSGGTQYF. The CDR3 DNA reads as TGTGCCAGCAGTGACCGGCATGGATCTGGAGGTACCCAGTACTTC. The rearrangement links TRBV25-1 to TRBJ2-5, with D possibly being TRBD2 (5 bases). V shed 3 bases and J shed 8 bases, with 19 bases lying between them. Per the germline V gene, CDR1 is MGHDK and CDR2 is SYGVNS. The CDR3 sequence is 15 residues long.

This clonotype was counted many times. The rearrangement uses TRBV29-1 and TRBJ2-5; D is uncertain. The V end was cut by 1 base, the J end by 0 bases, with 6 bases between. Germline loops: CDR1 SQVTM, CDR2 ANQGSEA. The CDR3 is 13 residues long. CDR3 nucleotides: TGCAGCGTTGAAGGTCTGGACCAAGAGACCCAGTACTTC. Residues: CSVEGLDQETQYF. The full variable domain, rest sourced from reference TRBV29-1 and TRBJ2-5, is SAVISQKPSRDICQRGTSLTIQCQVDSQVTMMFWYRQQPGQSLTLIATANQGSEATYESGFVIDKFPISRPNLTFSTLTVSNMSPEDSSIYLCSVEGLDQETQYFGPGTRLLVL.

This clonotype occurred many times. The gene calls are TRBV20-1 and TRBJ2-2; D remains ambiguous. The CDR3 sequence is 11 residues long. Germline V gene lookup returns CDR1 DFQATT and CDR2 SNEGSKA (reference sequence). Trimming stripped 5 bases from V and 3 bases from J, with 4 bases between. The CDR3 is CSAQDTGELFF. CDR3 coding DNA: TGCAGTGCTCAGGACACCGGGGAGCTGTTTTTT.

This clonotype was counted many times. This chain links TRBV6-5 with TRBJ2-7; no firm D call. Trimming cost V 11 bases and J 2 bases, with 13 bases left between them. This CDR3 region has 12 residues. CDR1 is MNHEY and CDR2 is SVGAGI in the germline V gene. The DNA of the CDR3 is TGTGCCGCCCGGTCCCCTACCTACGAGCAGTACTTC. Amino acids: CAARSPTYEQYF.

Many counts were recorded for this clonotype. The chain is built from TRBV12-3 or TRBV12-4 and TRBJ2-1; 12 bases are shared with TRBD1. V shed 5 bases and J 8 bases; nucleotides not matched to a gene: 7. The CDR3 totals 15 residues. CDR3: CASSPGTGGSDEQFF. For the CDR3, the DNA is TGTGCCAGCAGTCCGGGGACAGGGGGCTCTGATGAGCAGTTCTTC.

Points on this clonotype: A much more abundant neighbour one base away suggests this may be a read error. The genes are TRBV7-9 and TRBJ2-1; the D is unclear. CDR3 length equals 12 residues. Germline V gives CDR1 SEHNR, CDR2 FQNEAQ (reference sequence). CDR3 in DNA: TGTGTCAGCAGCCCCCGTCGTAATGAGCAGTTCTTC. Translated, it gives CVSSPRRNEQFF.

The table lists this clonotype with a few counts. The genes are TRBV5-1 and TRBJ2-5; no definite D call. The germline V gene encodes CDR1 SGHRS and CDR2 YFSETQ. The CDR3 has 15 amino acids. V was shortened by 0 bases and J by 4 bases, with 13 bases between the two germline ends. The CDR3 loop reads CASSLEASRSETQYF. The CDR3, as DNA: TGCGCCAGCAGCTTGGAGGCCAGCCGGTCAGAGACCCAGTACTTC.